A selection of T cell receptor beta chains follows, all from one sample in a study of technical replicates of blood from a handful of donors. Sequencing was performed with immunoSEQ multiplex PCR; in TCRdb, only in-frame clones are kept and a portion is missing. The table records around 70,000 clones, just over 90% of them present only once. Sample: T cells isolated from PBMCs. These TCRs come from a human donor in good health. CDR3s leave out the opening cysteine and the closing phenylalanine or tryptophan. Each record gives: V gene, clone size, J gene, CDR3 protein. Some rows mark clone size as missing; the rest say once, few, many or name a class of expanded clone.

>TRBV5-1|once|TRBJ1-3
ASSLAMGQGKVGNTIY
>TRBV25-1|.|TRBJ2-2
ASGLAGGPAGELF
>TRBV4-2|.|TRBJ2-3
ASSQVTSGRAGTQY
>TRBV25-1|.|TRBJ1-2
ASTPRENYGYT
>TRBV5-1|once|TRBJ2-1
ASSGVGSADNEQF
>TRBV30|.|TRBJ1-1
AWSRDRGQTEAF
>TRBV27|.|TRBJ2-7
ASRVGLAGNNEQY
>TRBV28|once|TRBJ2-3
ASSQYRGSTDTQY
>TRBV19|.|TRBJ2-2
ASSFGPGGAGELF
>TRBV19|.|TRBJ1-1
ASSPTGNTEAF
>TRBV11-2|once|TRBJ1-2
ASSLTRREVYGYT
>TRBV28|.|TRBJ1-2
ASRTGTGGYGYT
>TRBV6-1|once|TRBJ1-2
ASSEDTGTGGGYT
>TRBV29-1|.|TRBJ1-1
SFRDRGVNTEAF
>TRBV28|.|TRBJ1-4
ASSNVKGPNEKLF
>TRBV28|once|TRBJ2-1
ASSPPGTTYNEQF
>TRBV11-2|.|TRBJ2-7
ASSRGLYEQY
>TRBV7-2|.|.
ASSAAGLVSEQY
>TRBV29-1|.|TRBJ2-7
SVDWQGNEQY
>TRBV10-1|.|TRBJ2-3
ASSDRKSTDTQY
>TRBV4-1|.|TRBJ2-7
ASSHFSGSSYEQY
>TRBV9|once|TRBJ1-5
ASSVSGESSQPQH
>TRBV18|.|TRBJ1-5
ASSRQGGSNQPQH
>TRBV7-3|.|TRBJ2-2
ASSSEPGQGIGELF
>TRBV5-6|.|TRBJ1-5
ASSLTGSNQPQH
>TRBV13|.|TRBJ1-6
ASSLRVANSPLH
>TRBV4-1|few|TRBJ2-2
ASSSYRDKLTGELF
>TRBV11-2|.|TRBJ1-3
ASSSSRTGNTIY
>TRBV30|.|TRBJ1-1
AWRGQGTEAF
>TRBV9|.|TRBJ2-7
ASSVSGEGVYEQY
>TRBV4-1|.|TRBJ1-2
ASSQTNSGDGYT
>TRBV9|.|TRBJ2-3
ASSASGHTDTQY
>TRBV4-1|few|TRBJ1-5
ASSPLPRGQSNQPQH
>TRBV7-2|.|TRBJ2-3
ASSPSRTSTDTQY
>TRBV11-1|.|TRBJ1-1
ASSLGPRPNTEAF
>TRBV5-6|once|TRBJ2-7
ASSFETGLGYEQY
>TRBV11-2|.|TRBJ1-1
ASSIRGPNTEAF
>TRBV7-8|.|TRBJ1-1
ASSLGQYPGATEAF
>TRBV5-8|once|TRBJ2-1
ASLMGTSAYNEQF
>TRBV28|.|TRBJ2-1
ASWGWTLAYSNEQF
>TRBV28|.|TRBJ1-4
ASTRGGMNQLF
>TRBV18|.|TRBJ1-2
ASSTGRGIYGYT
>TRBV29-1|.|TRBJ2-3
SVYGRARDTQY
>TRBV27|.|TRBJ1-4
ASSSPGENNEKLF
>TRBV6-5|.|TRBJ1-2
ASRPGQGYGYT
>TRBV7-9|.|TRBJ1-3
ASSLPGTGRAGNTIY
>TRBV19|.|TRBJ2-7
ASSLGLTGTYEQY
>TRBV5-1|once|TRBJ2-1
ASSLVRLSSYNEQF
>TRBV28|.|TRBJ1-2
ASSLPAGGAGYT
>TRBV5-1|once|TRBJ1-5
ASSLGQGLGQPQH
>TRBV6-1|.|TRBJ2-1
ASSEGLAGGFTMSQF
>TRBV28|.|TRBJ2-5
ASSLASAETQY
>TRBV10-1|.|TRBJ1-4
ASSGSAGTNEKLF
>TRBV7-6|.|TRBJ1-1
ASSLIGTDFTEAF
>TRBV6-5|.|TRBJ2-7
ASSYSAVGDEQY
>TRBV6-6|.|TRBJ1-2
AINTGQGYGYT
>TRBV7-7|.|TRBJ1-2
ASSQEGRLVYGYT
>TRBV4-1|.|TRBJ1-4
ASSQWRNEKLF
>TRBV9|.|TRBJ2-6
ASSVGGLSGANVLT